These 30 T cell receptor beta chains originate from one sample sequenced in a study of identifying expanded T cells in peripheral blood. Sequenced by immunoSEQ multiplex PCR; TCRdb stores in-frame clones only, minus some. The sample shows tens of thousands of clones, roughly 86% of them seen only once. Sequencing was done on a sample of blood. The receptor source for this set is a person between 18 and 69 years old in good health.

The rearrangement links TRBV6-6 to TRBJ1-4; 7 bases line up with TRBD1. Germline CDR1 MNHNY, CDR2 SVGAGI (reference sequence). This CDR3 spans 15 amino acids. V trimming: 4 bases; J trimming: 8 bases; junction bases outside the gene matches: 10. The CDR3 DNA reads as TGTGCCAGCAGTTCCGGGACAGTACGTTTGGAAAAACTGTTTTTT. It translates to CASSSGTVRLEKLFF.

The CDR3 DNA follows: TGTGCCAGCAGCACCGGGACAGTAAACTACGAGCAGTACTTC. It codes for CASSTGTVNYEQYF. The J gene is TRBJ2-7, the V gene TRBV6-5; 7 positions match TRBD1. Looked up from germline, CDR1 is MNHEY and CDR2 is SVGAGI. The length of the CDR3 is 14 residues. Trimming removed 6 bases from V and 3 bases from J; junction bases left unmatched: 8.

The chain uses TRBV27 and TRBJ1-4; possible D gene TRBD1, 5 bases. V lost 8 bases and J 0 bases, leaving 13 bases between the germline ends. Germline V lookup: CDR1 MNHEY, CDR2 SMNVEV (reference sequence). The CDR3 loop spans 15 amino acids. CDR3 nucleotides: TGTGCCAGCGGGGGGGGAGGGGCAACTAATGAAAAACTGTTTTTT. Protein: CASGGGGATNEKLFF.

This clone was seen just once. The V and J genes are TRBV7-8 and TRBJ1-3; D is perhaps TRBD1 (5 bases). CDR1 is SGHVS and CDR2 is FQNEAQ in the germline V gene. V was trimmed by 5 bases and J by 1 base, leaving 9 bases between them. This CDR3 comprises 14 residues. CDR3 in DNA: TGTGCCAGCAGCCTCCAGGGTTCTGGAAACACCATATATTTT. This translates into CASSLQGSGNTIYF.

This chain joins TRBV7-8 and TRBJ2-2; 9 bases line up with TRBD2. CDR1 and CDR2 (germline): SGHVS, FQNEAQ. The trim removed 4 bases at V and 3 bases at J, leaving 3 bases unmatched. The CDR3 is made up of 15 amino acids. The CDR3 reads CASSSTSGYTGELFF. CDR3 nucleotides: TGTGCCAGCAGCTCGACTAGCGGATACACCGGGGAGCTGTTTTTT.

The CDR3 nucleotides are TGTGCCAGTAGGACGACCCGAGGGGGAGAGACCCAGTACTTC. Its protein is CASRTTRGGETQYF. This sequence joins TRBV19 and TRBJ2-5, with a weak D call TRBD1 (6 bases). The CDR3 has 14 amino acids. The V gene lost 6 bases and the J gene lost 4 bases, with 15 bases spanning the gap. Germline CDR1 is LNHDA and CDR2 is SQIVND (reference sequence).

J is TRBJ2-5 and V is TRBV5-1; 7 bases match TRBD1. This CDR3 has 15 residues. Germline V gene sequence: CDR1 SGHRS, CDR2 YFSETQ. Trimming removed 2 bases from V and 2 bases from J; junction bases left unmatched: 6. The CDR3 sequence: CASSFTGAPQETQYF. The CDR3 coding sequence is TGCGCCAGCAGCTTCACAGGGGCCCCTCAAGAGACCCAGTACTTC.

This clone appeared a single time. This chain links TRBV7-9 with TRBJ1-2; D uncertain. CDR3 size: 14 residues. Trimming took 5 bases from V and 0 from J, leaving 10 bases between them. Germline lookup yields CDR1 SEHNR and CDR2 FQNEAQ (reference sequence). The CDR3 coding sequence is TGTGCCAGCAGCCGCCGAGGGACTAACTATGGCTACACCTTC. Its protein product is CASSRRGTNYGYTF.

The chain carries TRBV5-5 and TRBJ1-2; no firm D call. Germline CDR1 reads SGHKS; CDR2 reads YYEKEE (reference sequence). Trimming cost V 4 bases and J 4 bases, with 14 bases left between them. CDR3 size: 14 residues. The CDR3 coding sequence is TGTGCCAGCAGCCTCGGACTCACCGTCTATGGCTACACCTTC. Encoded protein: CASSLGLTVYGYTF.

V and J are TRBV5-1 and TRBJ2-4, with 8 bases aligning to TRBD2. V gave up 4 bases and J gave up 2 bases; unmatched junction bases: 5. CDR1 and CDR2 from the germline V gene are SGHRS and YFSETQ. This CDR3 has 15 residues. The CDR3 DNA follows: TGCGCCAGCAGCCCTAGCGGGTGGACCAAAAACATTCAGTACTTC. The encoded protein is CASSPSGWTKNIQYF.

CDR3 coding DNA: TGCAGCGTTGAAGCCCCCATGGGACTAGCGGGAGTTGTGAATGAGCAGTTCTTC. This gives the protein CSVEAPMGLAGVVNEQFF. The chain has TRBV29-1 and TRBJ2-1, with 14 bases that match TRBD2. V trimming: 1 base; J trimming: 7 bases; junction bases outside the gene matches: 12. Per the germline V gene, CDR1 is SQVTM and CDR2 is ANQGSEA. The CDR3 has 18 residues.

This clone occurred once. The chain carries TRBV6-5 and TRBJ2-5, with TRBD1 as a possible D gene (5 bases). The CDR3 is made up of 16 amino acids. Germline V gene data show CDR1 as MNHEY and CDR2 as SVGAGI. Between the trimmed V and J ends, which lost 0 bases and 2 bases, there was a span of 13 bases. CDR3 residues: CASSYSTRAGQETQYF. The DNA of the CDR3 is TGTGCCAGCAGTTACTCGACCAGGGCTGGGCAAGAGACCCAGTACTTC.

This clone has a handful of counts. This rearrangement joins TRBV5-3 to TRBJ2-1; perhaps TRBD1 as D (5 bases). TRBV5-3 is an ORF, with its function uncertain. V gave up 5 bases and J gave up 0 bases, with 18 bases separating them. The CDR3 has 17 residues. CDR3 loop: CARRWKGRPSSYNEQFF. As DNA, the CDR3 is TGTGCCAGAAGGTGGAAGGGGCGTCCGAGCTCCTACAATGAGCAGTTCTTC.

This rearrangement joins TRBV29-1 to TRBJ1-1; a possible D gene is TRBD1 (6 bases). The CDR3 runs to 12 residues. The V gene's germline CDR1 is SQVTM and CDR2 ANQGSEA. Trimming took 2 bases from V and 7 from J, leaving 11 bases between them. The CDR3 bases are TGCAGCGTTGAATTTGAGGGGGTTGAAGCTTTCTTT. This encodes CSVEFEGVEAFF.

This clone was seen just once. This chain uses TRBV5-6 with TRBJ1-2; D is possibly TRBD1 (6 bases). Trimming stripped 9 bases from V and 4 bases from J, with 19 bases between. The CDR3 covers 14 residues. From germline, CDR1 is SGHDT and CDR2 YYEEEE. In nucleotides, the CDR3 is TGTGCCACGAAGACAGGAGGCGCGGGCTATGGCTACACCTTC. It translates to CATKTGGAGYGYTF.

The chain is built from TRBV10-3 and TRBJ2-7; D may be TRBD2 (7 bases). Germline loops: CDR1 ENHRY, CDR2 SYGVKD. There are 16 residues in the CDR3. V lost 2 bases to trimming and J lost 3 bases, with 17 bases between them. The DNA of the CDR3 is TGTGCCATCAGTGAGGCGGGAGTCAGGGGAGACTACGAGCAGTACTTC. This translates into CAISEAGVRGDYEQYF.

The chain carries TRBV18 and TRBJ1-3; no clear D gene. V gave up 2 bases and J gave up 2 bases, with 13 bases separating them. Per the germline V gene, CDR1 is KGHSH and CDR2 is LQKENI. CDR3 length: 16 residues. CDR3 sequence reads: CASSPVVGIAGNTIYF. CDR3 sequence (DNA): TGTGCCAGCTCACCAGTGGTCGGGATAGCTGGAAACACCATATATTTT.

The chain employs TRBV5-4 and TRBJ2-1; D is undetermined. V was clipped by 4 bases and J by 5 bases, with 13 bases between them. Germline-derived CDR1 and CDR2 are SGHNT and YYREEE (reference sequence). The CDR3 runs 14 residues. CDR3 loop: CASSLRYGDNEQFF. The CDR3 nucleotides are TGTGCCAGCAGCCTGCGTTATGGGGACAATGAGCAGTTCTTC.

The chain carries TRBV7-2 and TRBJ1-5; 9 bases fit TRBD1. Germline V lookup: CDR1 SGHTA, CDR2 FQGNSA. Trimming cost V 6 bases and J 4 bases; bases outside gene matches: 13. CDR3 size: 17 residues. The CDR3 DNA reads as TGTGCCAGCAGTTACTTCCCGGGACAGGGCGGAAATCAGCCCCAGCATTTT. It specifies CASSYFPGQGGNQPQHF.

The chain links TRBV14 to TRBJ2-5; no firm D call. The CDR3 has 13 residues. Germline values: CDR1 SGHDN, CDR2 FVKESK. Trimming cost V 0 bases and J 5 bases, with 7 bases left between them. CDR3 residues: CASSQDLLETQYF. DNA of the CDR3: TGTGCCAGCAGCCAAGATTTGCTGGAGACCCAGTACTTC.

Comments on this clone: This CDR3 is also generated by other DNA sequences in the sample. The CDR3 region has the DNA TGCGCCAGCAGCTTGGCGGGAAGCTCCTACAATGAGCAGTTCTTC. It codes for CASSLAGSSYNEQFF. V gene TRBV5-1 combines with J gene TRBJ2-1; possible D gene TRBD2, 5 bases. CDR1 is SGHRS, CDR2 YFSETQ, per germline. This CDR3 has 15 residues. V gave up 0 bases and J gave up 0 bases, with 7 bases separating them.

In this sample, this clone turned up once. The genes are TRBV30 and TRBJ1-2; TRBD1 matches at 9 bases. The CDR3 runs to 15 residues. V gave up 6 bases and J gave up 3 bases; unmatched junction bases: 11. Germline values: CDR1 GTSNPN, CDR2 SVGIG (reference sequence). Here the CDR3 DNA reads TGTGCCTGTTTCACCACAGGGGGCTCTTACTATGGCTACACCTTC. It specifies CACFTTGGSYYGYTF.

The rearrangement uses TRBV11-3 and TRBJ2-7, with no clear D. The CDR3 extends over 15 amino acids. Trimming stripped 2 bases from V and 2 bases from J, with 13 bases between. Germline CDR1 reads SGHNT; CDR2 reads YENEEA. The CDR3 here is CASSLNPGPTYEQYF. Written as DNA, the CDR3 is TGTGCCAGCAGCTTAAACCCCGGACCCACCTACGAGCAGTACTTC.

The genes are TRBV11-2 and TRBJ2-7; D may be TRBD2 (5 bases). The CDR3 runs to 16 residues. Looked up from germline, CDR1 is SGHAT and CDR2 is FQNNGV. The germline V and J ends were trimmed by 5 bases and 0 bases, with 17 bases remaining between them. The CDR3: CASSVHIASPSYEQYF. Here the CDR3 DNA reads TGTGCCAGCAGCGTTCACATAGCGTCGCCCTCCTACGAGCAGTACTTC.

The chain uses TRBV6-1 and TRBJ1-1, with 7 bases aligning to TRBD1. The trim removed 3 bases at V and 4 bases at J, leaving 14 bases unmatched. CDR1 is MNHNS, CDR2 SASEGT, per germline. This CDR3 is built from 17 residues. The CDR3 coding sequence is TGTGCCAGCAGTGACCCCCACAGGGGATTTGAAGGCACTGAAGCTTTCTTT. Translation: CASSDPHRGFEGTEAFF.

This rearrangement joins TRBV28 to TRBJ2-7; perhaps TRBD2 as D (6 bases). The V gene lost 7 bases and the J gene lost 1 base, with 11 bases spanning the gap. Per the germline V gene, CDR1 is MDHEN and CDR2 is SYDVKM. This CDR3 contains 13 residues. The DNA of the CDR3 is TGTGCCAGCACCCCGGGACTTTCCTACGAGCAGTACTTC. Translating it yields CASTPGLSYEQYF. Filled out from reference TRBV28 and TRBJ2-7, the complete variable domain reads DVKVTQSSRYLVKRTGEKVFLECVQDMDHENMFWYRQDPGLGLRLIYFSYDVKMKEKGDIPEGYSVSREKKERFSLILESASTNQTSMYLCASTPGLSYEQYFGPGTRLTVT.

This chain joins TRBV6-6 and TRBJ1-6, with 7 bases that match TRBD1. In germline, CDR1 is MNHNY, CDR2 SVGAGI (reference sequence). The V gene end was trimmed by 6 bases and the J gene end by 9 bases; junction bases not matched to a gene: 8. This CDR3 is 14 amino acids long. CDR3 in amino acids: CASSQGGSRSPLHF. Written as DNA, the CDR3 is TGTGCCAGCAGCCAGGGGGGCAGTCGTTCACCCCTCCACTTT.

The V gene is TRBV7-8, the J gene TRBJ2-1, with unresolved D. Germline V gene data show CDR1 as SGHVS and CDR2 as FQNEAQ. This CDR3 is built from 15 residues. V lost 5 bases and J 0 bases, leaving 11 bases between the germline ends. CDR3 DNA sequence: TGTGCCAGCAGCATCACCTGGGACTCCTACAATGAGCAGTTCTTC. Translating it yields CASSITWDSYNEQFF.

This clone was detected only once. This chain links TRBV30 with TRBJ2-3; 9 bases agree with TRBD2. The CDR3 consists of 18 residues. The ends lost 3 bases at V and 4 bases at J; junction bases unmatched: 17. The germline gives CDR1 GTSNPN, CDR2 SVGIG (reference sequence). The CDR3 reads CAWSRIGTSRGGADTQYF. DNA of the CDR3: TGTGCCTGGAGCCGCATCGGGACTAGCCGAGGGGGGGCAGATACGCAGTATTTT.

V and J are TRBV14 and TRBJ2-3; TRBD1 matches at 9 bases. Germline V gene data show CDR1 as SGHDN and CDR2 as FVKESK. Trimming removed 4 bases from V and 4 bases from J; junction bases left unmatched: 6. CDR3 size: 15 residues. CDR3 coding DNA: TGTGCCAGCAGCCGTCGACAGGGGGTCCCAGATACGCAGTATTTT. This encodes CASSRRQGVPDTQYF.